What follows are 2 T cell receptor beta chains derived from one specimen sequenced in a study of T cell repertoires in cytomegalovirus infection. In TCRdb, the reads were re-called with MiXCR into one record per CDR3 protein. The table shows some 400,000 distinct CDR3 sequences, with 15% to 20% occurring only once. The material sequenced was PBMCs. These receptors came from a human donor in good health (CMV status not recorded). Some clones in this sample may be carry-over from other donors' samples.

Many counts were recorded for this clonotype. J is TRBJ2-6 and V is TRBV4-3; D not resolved. Germline CDR1 is LGHNA and CDR2 is YSLEER. Deletions cut 1 base from V and 0 bases from J, with 4 bases between. The CDR3 has 15 amino acids. CDR3 sequence: CASSQVTSGANVLTF. CDR3 in DNA: TGCGCCAGCAGCCAAGTCACCTCTGGGGCCAACGTCCTGACTTTC.

The J gene is TRBJ1-2, the V gene TRBV12-3 or TRBV12-4; tentative D call: TRBD1 (6 bases). V was pared by 8 bases and J by 8 bases, with 15 bases between. The CDR3 has 12 residues. The CDR3 DNA follows: TGTGCCAGCGTTGGCGGGGGGCGAGGCTACACCTTC. Its protein product is CASVGGGRGYTF.